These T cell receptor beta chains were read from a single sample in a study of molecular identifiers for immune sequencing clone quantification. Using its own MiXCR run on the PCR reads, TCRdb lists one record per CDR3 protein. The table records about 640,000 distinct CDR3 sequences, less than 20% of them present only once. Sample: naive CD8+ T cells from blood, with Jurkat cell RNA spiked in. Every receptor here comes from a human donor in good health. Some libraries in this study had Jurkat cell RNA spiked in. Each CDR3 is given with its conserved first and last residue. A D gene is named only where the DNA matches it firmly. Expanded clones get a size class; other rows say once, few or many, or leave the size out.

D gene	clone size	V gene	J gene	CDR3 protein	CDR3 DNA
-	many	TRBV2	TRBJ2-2	CASTGGPGELFF	TGTGCCAGCACCGGAGGTCCCGGGGAGCTGTTTTTT
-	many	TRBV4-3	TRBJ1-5	CASSQDVVGQPQHF	TGCGCCAGCAGCCAAGATGTGGTGGGGCAGCCCCAGCATTTT
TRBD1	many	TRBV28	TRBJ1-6	CASSPEDRDRSPLHF	TGTGCCAGCAGTCCGGAGGACAGGGACAGGTCACCCCTCCACTTT
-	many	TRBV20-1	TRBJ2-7	CSASMESSSYEQYF	TGCAGTGCTTCGATGGAGTCCTCCTCCTACGAGCAGTACTTC
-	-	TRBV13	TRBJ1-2	CASSLRDPANYGYTF	TGTGCCAGCAGCCTCCGGGACCCTGCTAACTATGGCTACACCTTC
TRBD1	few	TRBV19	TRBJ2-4	CASKQGLGNIQYF	TGTGCCAGCAAACAGGGGCTGGGAAACATTCAGTACTTC
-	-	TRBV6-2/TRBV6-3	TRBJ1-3	CASSDLTPGNTIYF	TGTGCCAGCAGTGACCTTACCCCTGGAAACACCATATATTTT
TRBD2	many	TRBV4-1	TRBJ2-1	CASSQGSSGDEQFF	TGCGCCAGCAGCCAAGGAAGTAGCGGGGATGAGCAGTTCTTC
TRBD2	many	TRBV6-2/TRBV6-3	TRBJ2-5	CASSSGSATYQETQYF	TGTGCCAGCAGTAGCGGGAGCGCGACGTACCAAGAGACCCAGTACTTC
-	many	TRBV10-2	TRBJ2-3	CASKASTDTQYF	TGCGCCAGCAAAGCTAGCACAGATACGCAGTATTTT
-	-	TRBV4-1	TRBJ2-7	CASSQDTGSFLYEQYF	TGCGCCAGCAGCCAAGATACGGGAAGCTTTCTTTACGAGCAGTACTTC
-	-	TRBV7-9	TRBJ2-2	CASSPSLSGANTGELFF	TGTGCCAGCAGCCCATCACTTAGTGGGGCAAACACCGGGGAGCTGTTTTTT
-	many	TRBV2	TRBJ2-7	CASRPGLYEQYF	TGTGCCAGCAGGCCGGGCCTCTACGAGCAGTACTTC
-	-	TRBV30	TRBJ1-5	CAWSAGNKEPQHF	TGTGCCTGGAGTGCTGGGAATAAGGAGCCCCAGCATTTT
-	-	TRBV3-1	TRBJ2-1	CASSIGTGLGDEQFF	TGTGCCAGCAGCATAGGCACCGGCCTAGGGGATGAGCAGTTCTTC